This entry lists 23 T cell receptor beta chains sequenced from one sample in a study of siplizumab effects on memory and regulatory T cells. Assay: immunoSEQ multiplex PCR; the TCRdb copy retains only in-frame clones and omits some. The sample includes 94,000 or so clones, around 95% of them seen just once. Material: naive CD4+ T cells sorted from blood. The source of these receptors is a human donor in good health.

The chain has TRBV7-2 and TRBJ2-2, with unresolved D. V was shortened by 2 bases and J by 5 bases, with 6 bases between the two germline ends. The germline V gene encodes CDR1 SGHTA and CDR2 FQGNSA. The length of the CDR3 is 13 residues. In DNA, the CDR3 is TGTGCCAGCAGCTTAACCCCTACCGGGGAGCTGTTTTTT. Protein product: CASSLTPTGELFF.

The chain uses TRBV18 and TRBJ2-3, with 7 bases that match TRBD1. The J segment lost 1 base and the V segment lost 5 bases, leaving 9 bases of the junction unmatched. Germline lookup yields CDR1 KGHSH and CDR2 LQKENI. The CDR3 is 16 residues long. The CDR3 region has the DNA TGTGCCAGCTCAGCCTCCGGGACAGCAGGCACAGATACGCAGTATTTT. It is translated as CASSASGTAGTDTQYF.

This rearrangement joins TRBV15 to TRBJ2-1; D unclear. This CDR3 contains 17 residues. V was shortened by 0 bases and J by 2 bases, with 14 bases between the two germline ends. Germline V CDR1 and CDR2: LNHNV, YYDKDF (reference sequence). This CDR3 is CATSRDEWGMPYNEQFF. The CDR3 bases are TGTGCCACCAGCAGAGATGAATGGGGAATGCCCTACAATGAGCAGTTCTTC.

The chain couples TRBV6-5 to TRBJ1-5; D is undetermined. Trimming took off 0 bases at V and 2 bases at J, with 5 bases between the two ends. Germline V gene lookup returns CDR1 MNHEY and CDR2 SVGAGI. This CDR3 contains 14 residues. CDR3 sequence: CASSYSGGNQPQHF. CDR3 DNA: TGTGCCAGCAGTTACTCGGGTGGCAATCAGCCCCAGCATTTT.

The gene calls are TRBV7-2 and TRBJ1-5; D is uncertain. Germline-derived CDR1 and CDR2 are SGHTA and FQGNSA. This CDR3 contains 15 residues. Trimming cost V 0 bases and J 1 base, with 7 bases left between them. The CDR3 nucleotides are TGTGCCAGCAGCTTAGCTTTTGGGAGCAATCAGCCCCAGCATTTT. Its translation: CASSLAFGSNQPQHF.

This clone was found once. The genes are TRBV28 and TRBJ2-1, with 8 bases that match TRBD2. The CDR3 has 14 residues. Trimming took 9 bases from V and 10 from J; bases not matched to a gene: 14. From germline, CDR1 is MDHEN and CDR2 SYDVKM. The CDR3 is CASILGDGRGEQFF. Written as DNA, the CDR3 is TGTGCCAGTATTCTGGGAGACGGGAGGGGGGAGCAGTTCTTC.

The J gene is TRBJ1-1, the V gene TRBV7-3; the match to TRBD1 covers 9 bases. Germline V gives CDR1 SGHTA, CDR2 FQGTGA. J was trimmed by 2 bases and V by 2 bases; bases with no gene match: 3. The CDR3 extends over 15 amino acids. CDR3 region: CASSLLGQGNTEAFF. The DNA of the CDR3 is TGTGCCAGCAGCTTATTGGGACAGGGAAACACTGAAGCTTTCTTT.

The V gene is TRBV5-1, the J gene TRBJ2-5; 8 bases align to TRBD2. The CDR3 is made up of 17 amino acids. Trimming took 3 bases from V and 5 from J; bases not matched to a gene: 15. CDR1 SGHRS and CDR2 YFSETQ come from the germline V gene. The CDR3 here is CASSSPPGGAVLETQYF. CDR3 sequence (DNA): TGCGCCAGCAGCTCCCCTCCCGGGGGGGCCGTTCTGGAGACCCAGTACTTC. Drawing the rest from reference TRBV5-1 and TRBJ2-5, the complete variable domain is KAGVTQTPRYLIKTRGQQVTLSCSPISGHRSVSWYQQTPGQGLQFLFEYFSETQRNKGNFPGRFSGRQFSNSRSEMNVSTLELGDSALYLCASSSPPGGAVLETQYFGPGTRLLVL.

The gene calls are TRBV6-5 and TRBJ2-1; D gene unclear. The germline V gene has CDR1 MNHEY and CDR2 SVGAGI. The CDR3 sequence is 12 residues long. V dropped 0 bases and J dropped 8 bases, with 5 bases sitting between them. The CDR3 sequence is CASSYSRDEQFF. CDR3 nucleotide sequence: TGTGCCAGCAGTTACTCGCGCGATGAGCAGTTCTTC.

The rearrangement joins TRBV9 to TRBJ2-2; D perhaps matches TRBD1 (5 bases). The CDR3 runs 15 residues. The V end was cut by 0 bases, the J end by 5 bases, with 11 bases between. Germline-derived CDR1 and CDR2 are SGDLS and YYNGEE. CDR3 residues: CASSVGSGFTGELFF. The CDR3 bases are TGTGCCAGCAGCGTAGGATCAGGGTTTACCGGGGAGCTGTTTTTT. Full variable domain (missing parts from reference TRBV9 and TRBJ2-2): DSGVTQTPKHLITATGQRVTLRCSPRSGDLSVYWYQQSLDQGLQFLIQYYNGEERAKGNILERFSAQQFPDLHSELNLSSLELGDSALYFCASSVGSGFTGELFFGEGSRLTVL.

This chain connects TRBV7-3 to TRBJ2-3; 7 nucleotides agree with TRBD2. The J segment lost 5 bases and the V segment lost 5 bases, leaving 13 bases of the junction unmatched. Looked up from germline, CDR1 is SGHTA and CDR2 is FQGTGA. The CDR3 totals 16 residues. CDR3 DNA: TGTGCCAGCAGCGTCTCATCCGGGACTACCCTAGATACGCAGTATTTT. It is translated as CASSVSSGTTLDTQYF.

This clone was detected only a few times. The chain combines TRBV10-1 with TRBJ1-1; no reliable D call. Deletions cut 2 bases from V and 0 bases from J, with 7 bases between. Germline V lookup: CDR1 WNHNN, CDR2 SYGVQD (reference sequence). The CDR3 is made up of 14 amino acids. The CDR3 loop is CASSEGLVNTEAFF. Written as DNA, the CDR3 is TGCGCCAGCAGTGAGGGACTCGTGAACACTGAAGCTTTCTTT.

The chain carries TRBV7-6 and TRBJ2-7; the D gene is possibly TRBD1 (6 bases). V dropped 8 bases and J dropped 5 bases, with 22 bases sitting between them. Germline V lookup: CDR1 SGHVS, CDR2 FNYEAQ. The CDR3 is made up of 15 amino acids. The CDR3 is CASRKRAGVDHEQYF. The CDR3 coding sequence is TGTGCCAGCCGGAAGAGGGCAGGGGTTGATCACGAGCAGTACTTC.

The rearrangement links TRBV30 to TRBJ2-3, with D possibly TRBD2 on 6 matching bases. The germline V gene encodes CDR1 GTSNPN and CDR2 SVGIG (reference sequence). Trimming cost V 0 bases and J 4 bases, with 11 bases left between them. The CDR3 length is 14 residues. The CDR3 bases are TGTGCCTGGAGTGTAAACGGGGGTGCAGATACGCAGTATTTT. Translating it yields CAWSVNGGADTQYF.

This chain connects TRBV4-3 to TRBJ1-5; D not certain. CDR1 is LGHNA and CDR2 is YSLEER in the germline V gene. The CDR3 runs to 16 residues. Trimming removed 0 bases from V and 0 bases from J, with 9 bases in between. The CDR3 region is CASSQDLRYSNQPQHF. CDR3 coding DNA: TGCGCCAGCAGCCAAGATCTTCGGTATAGCAATCAGCCCCAGCATTTT.

The CDR3 is CASSALAGETQYF. The CDR3 DNA reads TGTGCCAGCAGCGCCTTAGCCGGAGAGACCCAGTACTTC. The rearrangement uses TRBV2 and TRBJ2-5; D call uncertain. V was pared by 6 bases and J by 4 bases, with 12 bases between. Germline values: CDR1 SNHLY, CDR2 FYNNEI. The CDR3 runs to 13 residues.

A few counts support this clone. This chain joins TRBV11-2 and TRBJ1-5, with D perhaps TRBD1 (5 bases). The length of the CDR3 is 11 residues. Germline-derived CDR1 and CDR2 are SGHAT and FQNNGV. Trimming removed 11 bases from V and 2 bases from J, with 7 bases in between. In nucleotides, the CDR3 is TGTGCCGGGGGTGGCAATCAGCCCCAGCATTTT. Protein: CAGGGNQPQHF.

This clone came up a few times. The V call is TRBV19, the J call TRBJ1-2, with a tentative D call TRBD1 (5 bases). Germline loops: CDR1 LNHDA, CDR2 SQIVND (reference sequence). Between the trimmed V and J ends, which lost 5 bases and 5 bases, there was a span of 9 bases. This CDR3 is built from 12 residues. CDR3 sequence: CASSRQTYGYTF. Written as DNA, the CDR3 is TGTGCCAGTAGTCGACAGACATATGGCTACACCTTC. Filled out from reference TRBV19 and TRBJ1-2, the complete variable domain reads DGGITQSPKYLFRKEGQNVTLSCEQNLNHDAMYWYRQDPGQGLRLIYYSQIVNDFQKGDIAEGYSVSREKKESFPLTVTSAQKNPTAFYLCASSRQTYGYTFGSGTRLTVV.

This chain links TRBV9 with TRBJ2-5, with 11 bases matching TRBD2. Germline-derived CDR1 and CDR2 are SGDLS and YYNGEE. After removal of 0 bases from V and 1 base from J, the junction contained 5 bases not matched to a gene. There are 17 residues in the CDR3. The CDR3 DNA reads TGTGCCAGCAGCGTAGAACTTAGCGGGGGGGCCCAAGAGACCCAGTACTTC. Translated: CASSVELSGGAQETQYF.

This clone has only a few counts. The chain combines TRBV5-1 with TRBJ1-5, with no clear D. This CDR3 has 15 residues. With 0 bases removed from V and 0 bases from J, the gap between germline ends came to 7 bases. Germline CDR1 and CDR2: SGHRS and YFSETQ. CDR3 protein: CASSLEGVSNQPQHF. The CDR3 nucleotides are TGCGCCAGCAGCTTGGAAGGTGTTAGCAATCAGCCCCAGCATTTT.

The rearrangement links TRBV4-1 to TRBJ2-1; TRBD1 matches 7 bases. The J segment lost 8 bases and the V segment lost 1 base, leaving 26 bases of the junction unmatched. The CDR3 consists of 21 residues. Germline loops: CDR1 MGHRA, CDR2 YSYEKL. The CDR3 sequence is CASSQGSVAEAGKGARDEQFF. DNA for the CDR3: TGCGCCAGCAGCCAAGGATCAGTGGCGGAAGCCGGTAAGGGGGCCAGGGATGAGCAGTTCTTC.

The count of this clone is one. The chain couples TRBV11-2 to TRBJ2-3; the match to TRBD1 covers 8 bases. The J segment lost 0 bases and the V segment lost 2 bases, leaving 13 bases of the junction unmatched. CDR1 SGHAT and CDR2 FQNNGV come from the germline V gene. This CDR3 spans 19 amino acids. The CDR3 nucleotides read TGTGCCAGCAGCTTAATCCAAGTAAGACAGGGGTCCAGCACAGATACGCAGTATTTT. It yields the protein CASSLIQVRQGSSTDTQYF.

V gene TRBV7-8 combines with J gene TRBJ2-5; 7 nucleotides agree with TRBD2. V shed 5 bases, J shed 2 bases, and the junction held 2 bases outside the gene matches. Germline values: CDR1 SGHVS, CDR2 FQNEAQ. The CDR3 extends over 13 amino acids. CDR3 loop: CASSKAGQETQYF. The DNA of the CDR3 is TGTGCCAGCAGCAAAGCGGGGCAAGAGACCCAGTACTTC.